This paragraph reports one T cell receptor (beta chain). Mismatch with germline at one junction end may stem from a read error. CDR3 length: 14 residues. Germline assignment: CDR1 SEHNR and CDR2 FQNEAQ (reference sequence). As handled by the study authors: How many nucleated cells were present was estimated from reference gene primer amplification. Clones were sequenced by immunoSEQ multiplex PCR, and TCRdb holds only the in-frame ones, with some missing. V, J and clone size are those of that table, while D and trimming were read from the DNA. This table holds more than 90,000 clones, roughly 80% found once. This sample is drawn from a study of blood T cell repertoires in COVID-19. Study-wide background: Sites across the United States, Italy and Spain contributed samples from acute and convalescent COVID-19. Sample material is recorded as cDNA or gDNA derived from T cells, B-cell-depleted T cells, or PBMCs.

The material sequenced was peripheral blood. The TCR sequence derives from a human donor in a cohort sampled during active COVID-19. The chain joins TRBV7-9 to TRBJ1-2; no clear D gene. The CDR3 DNA is TGTGCCAGCAGCCTAGCCCGGCAGGCAGGAGGCTACACCTTC. It is translated as CASSLARQAGGYTF.